This T cell receptor (beta chain) was sequenced for a study of blood T cell repertoires in COVID-19. Turning to the study itself: In each case, the material was cDNA or gDNA derived from T cells, B-cell-depleted T cells, or PBMCs.

Study processing details: Estimation of nucleated cell counts relied on the amplification of reference gene primers. TCRdb's copy holds only in-frame clones and misses some; the assay was immunoSEQ multiplex PCR. The V and J calls and clone size come from that table; D and trimming were worked out from the DNA. The sample holds about 200,000 clones, around nine tenths seen once. This clone was seen a single time. Trimming took 3 bases from V and 3 from J; bases not matched to a gene: 5. Looked up from germline, CDR1 is LNHDA and CDR2 is SQIVND (reference sequence). The CDR3 loop spans 16 amino acids. Sequencing was carried out using peripheral blood. The origin of this receptor is a woman aged 40 to 50 who had recovered from COVID-19. The chain links TRBV19 to TRBJ2-1; 10 nucleotides match TRBD1. The DNA of the CDR3 is TGTGCCAGTAGTATCTTCGGACAGGGGGTCTACAATGAGCAGTTCTTC. Amino acid sequence: CASSIFGQGVYNEQFF.